The clone carrying this TCR beta chain was detected ten times or more. One end of the junction is discordant with germline, which a read error may explain. The data were obtained in a study of human T cells and chemical hapten exposure. CDR1 and CDR2 from the germline V gene are SGHRS and YFSETQ. The CDR3 runs 18 residues. The library attached unique molecular identifiers to individual cDNA molecules. TCRdb reprocessed the RACE reads via MiXCR and lists one record per CDR3 protein. Counted here are around 110,000 distinct CDR3 sequences, about 12% occurring once; the ten biggest clones make up roughly 1.3%. As to time point: patch test 1, 2 weeks after DPC sensitization. Regarding treatment: therapeutic diphenylcyclopropenone sensitization with weekly scalp DPC.

The TCR was taken from a woman aged 45-65 years with alopecia areata. Some clones in this sample may be carry-over from other donors' samples. The input for sequencing was whole blood, taken in connection with sensitization to the hapten diphenylcyclopropenone (DPC). This chain links TRBV5-1 with TRBJ1-6, with D tentatively TRBD1 (6 bases). The CDR3 loop reads CASTPSGYIQGRNSPLHF. DNA for the CDR3: TGCGCTAGCACCCCCTCGGGGTATATCCAGGGGAGGAATTCACCCCTCCACTTT. Supplemented by reference TRBV5-1 and TRBJ1-6, the full variable domain reads KAGVTQTPRYLIKTRGQQVTLSCSPISGHRSVSWYQQTPGQGLQFLFEYFSETQRNKGNFPGRFSGRQFSNSRSEMNVSTLELGDSALYLCASTPSGYIQGRNSPLHFGNGTRLTVT.